These 16 T cell receptor beta chains were all obtained from the same sample, sequenced in a study of cytomegalovirus exposure and HLA in healthy donors. A multiplex PCR was run with 60 Vbeta primers and 13 Jbeta primers. Profiled with immunoSEQ multiplex PCR; TCRdb holds only in-frame clones, not every one. The repertoire consists of fewer than 250,000 clones, with more than 75% occurring once and the leading ten covering around 0.42%. The sample taken for sequencing was PBMCs. The receptors here all came from a male donor in good health and CMV-seropositive.

This clone was found a few times. V usage is TRBV4-2 and J usage is TRBJ2-7, with D possibly TRBD2 on 5 matching bases. Germline V lookup: CDR1 LGHNA, CDR2 YNFKEQ. The CDR3 runs 11 residues. V was pared by 2 bases and J by 9 bases, with 8 bases between. The CDR3 protein is CASSQLEVQYF. CDR3 coding DNA: TGTGCCAGCAGCCAATTGGAGGTGCAGTACTTC.

The rearrangement links TRBV11-2 to TRBJ2-5; D uncertain. Trimming shortened V by 5 bases and J by 2 bases, and 3 bases separated the two germline ends. Germline CDR1 reads SGHAT; CDR2 reads FQNNGV. The CDR3 runs 11 residues. The CDR3 DNA reads TGTGCCAGCAGCCTGCAAGAGACCCAGTACTTC. Translation: CASSLQETQYF.

The gene calls are TRBV2 and TRBJ2-7; D perhaps matches TRBD2 (5 bases). This CDR3 is 11 amino acids long. The V end lost 7 bases, the J end lost 3 bases, and 7 bases lay between the germline ends. CDR1 SNHLY and CDR2 FYNNEI come from the germline V gene. The CDR3 DNA follows: TGTGCCAGCACACGGGACTACGAGCAGTACTTC. Translation: CASTRDYEQYF. The full variable domain, completed using reference TRBV2 and TRBJ2-7, is EPEVTQTPSHQVTQMGQEVILRCVPISNHLYFYWYRQILGQKVEFLVSFYNNEISEKSEIFDDQFSVERPDGSNFTLKIRSTKLEDSAMYFCASTRDYEQYFGPGTRLTVT.

This chain links TRBV11-2 with TRBJ2-7; D might be TRBD2 (6 bases). The CDR3 sequence is 15 residues long. V was trimmed by 5 bases and J by 0 bases, leaving 14 bases between them. The V gene's germline CDR1 is SGHAT and CDR2 FQNNGV. The CDR3 DNA is TGTGCCAGCAGCCAGGGACTCGGAGGCTCCTACGAGCAGTACTTC. This gives the protein CASSQGLGGSYEQYF. Variable domain in full (rest from reference TRBV11-2 and TRBJ2-7): EAGVAQSPRYKIIEKRQSVAFWCNPISGHATLYWYQQILGQGPKLLIQFQNNGVVDDSQLPKDRFSAERLKGVDSTLKIQPAKLEDSAVYLCASSQGLGGSYEQYFGPGTRLTVT.

The J gene is TRBJ1-4, the V gene TRBV15, with TRBD1 identical over 7 bases. The CDR3 is made up of 15 amino acids. Per germline, CDR1 LNHNV and CDR2 YYDKDF (reference sequence). Trimming cost V 2 bases and J 5 bases; bases outside gene matches: 5. CDR3 in amino acids: CATSRQLQGNEKLFF. The CDR3 DNA is TGTGCCACCAGCAGACAATTACAGGGGAATGAAAAACTGTTTTTT.

This sequence joins TRBV28 and TRBJ1-5; TRBD1 might be the D (6 bases). Germline CDR1 MDHEN, CDR2 SYDVKM. The CDR3 totals 17 residues. V gave up 4 bases and J gave up 4 bases, with 20 bases separating them. The CDR3 DNA sequence: TGTGCCAGCAGTTCCGGACAACTGGCAAGGGGGAATCAGCCCCAGCATTTT. It yields the protein CASSSGQLARGNQPQHF.

This chain connects TRBV10-3 to TRBJ2-7; D might be TRBD1 (5 bases). Germline CDR1 ENHRY, CDR2 SYGVKD. Trimming removed 5 bases from V and 4 bases from J, with 9 bases in between. The CDR3 sequence is 12 residues long. The CDR3: CAISPDSYEQYF. In DNA form, the CDR3 reads TGTGCCATCAGTCCAGACAGTTACGAGCAGTACTTC.

The J gene is TRBJ1-4, the V gene TRBV11-3; D might be TRBD1 (6 bases). The V gene lost 11 bases and the J gene lost 0 bases, with 25 bases spanning the gap. The CDR3 has 18 residues. Looked up from germline, CDR1 is SGHNT and CDR2 is YENEEA. CDR3: CAHKGGTPYGATNEKLFF. CDR3 nucleotide sequence: TGTGCCCACAAGGGGGGGACACCATACGGGGCAACTAATGAAAAACTGTTTTTT.

The chain recombines TRBV4-3 with TRBJ1-4, with D perhaps TRBD1 (6 bases). From germline, CDR1 is LGHNA and CDR2 YSLEER. Deletions cut 0 bases from V and 7 bases from J, with 12 bases between. The CDR3 runs to 15 residues. CDR3 nucleotides: TGCGCCAGCAGCCAAGAAGGCAGGGGAAGTGAAAAACTGTTTTTT. This sequence encodes CASSQEGRGSEKLFF.

The chain joins TRBV6-5 to TRBJ2-7; no firm D call. There are 12 residues in the CDR3. V was trimmed by 6 bases and J by 6 bases, leaving 12 bases between them. Germline V gene lookup returns CDR1 MNHEY and CDR2 SVGAGI. The CDR3 region has the DNA TGTGCCAGCAGACGGCCAGCGAGCGAGCAGTACTTC. This sequence encodes CASRRPASEQYF.

The chain joins TRBV9 to TRBJ2-5, with 7 bases lining up with TRBD2. This CDR3 is 14 amino acids long. Losses at the gene ends were 2 bases for V and 4 bases for J; bases not matched to a gene: 5. CDR1 SGDLS and CDR2 YYNGEE come from the germline V gene. This CDR3 is CASSVGGDVETQYF. Here the CDR3 DNA reads TGTGCCAGCAGCGTGGGGGGGGATGTAGAGACCCAGTACTTC.

This clone was observed once. V usage is TRBV6-6 and J usage is TRBJ1-4; D is possibly TRBD1 (6 bases). Between the trimmed V and J ends, which lost 1 base and 7 bases, there was a span of 16 bases. Germline CDR1 MNHNY, CDR2 SVGAGI (reference sequence). The CDR3 length is 16 residues. The DNA for the CDR3 is TGTGCCAGCAGTTACTACCCCGCGGGGGCGCCTGAAAAACTGTTTTTT. Encoded protein: CASSYYPAGAPEKLFF.

The gene calls are TRBV4-2 and TRBJ2-4; 8 nucleotides agree with TRBD1. The CDR3 length is 15 residues. V shed 1 base, J shed 6 bases, and the junction held 5 bases outside the gene matches. Germline lookup yields CDR1 LGHNA and CDR2 YNFKEQ. The CDR3 DNA follows: TGTGCCAGCAGCCAAGCCCCCGGACAGGGAAACATTCAGTACTTC. Its protein product is CASSQAPGQGNIQYF.

This clone occurred once. Within the sample, other DNA sequences also encode this same CDR3. V usage is TRBV19 and J usage is TRBJ1-5, with D maybe TRBD1 (5 bases). The germline V gene encodes CDR1 LNHDA and CDR2 SQIVND (reference sequence). V was pared by 1 base and J by 2 bases, with 6 bases between. The CDR3 spans 14 residues. The CDR3, as DNA: TGTGCCAGTAGTATAGTCAGGGGCAATCAGCCCCAGCATTTT. This codes for CASSIVRGNQPQHF.

The chain joins TRBV19 to TRBJ1-5; maybe TRBD1 (5 bases). V lost 1 base to trimming and J lost 0 bases, with 13 bases between them. Germline CDR1 is LNHDA and CDR2 is SQIVND (reference sequence). The CDR3 is 17 residues long. The CDR3 loop reads CASSIVSGADSNQPQHF. As DNA, the CDR3 is TGTGCCAGTAGTATAGTCAGTGGGGCGGATAGCAATCAGCCCCAGCATTTT.

Regarding this clone: A junction boundary mismatches the germline segment, possibly from a read error. J is TRBJ2-2 and V is TRBV7-7; possible D gene TRBD1, 5 bases. Germline assignment: CDR1 SSHAT and CDR2 FNYEAQ (reference sequence). The CDR3 extends over 18 amino acids. The CDR3 protein is CASSSPLGRFPGNGELFF. As DNA, the CDR3 is TGTGCTAGCAGCTCTCCTCTGGGGCGGTTTCCTGGGAACGGGGAGCTGTTTTTT.